The 29 T cell receptor beta chains below were found in one sample sequenced in a study of blood T cell repertoires in COVID-19. Some clones are missing from TCRdb's copy, which holds only in-frame ones; the method was immunoSEQ multiplex PCR. The sample lists 250,000 to 350,000 clones, roughly 83% occurring once. Sequencing was done on a sample of peripheral blood. The receptors originated from a human donor with COVID-19, enrolled during active disease. The donor label of this sample is uncertain.

This clone was detected ten times or more. This chain connects TRBV18 to TRBJ1-1; D is ambiguous. The V end lost 5 bases, the J end lost 2 bases, and 12 bases lay between the germline ends. Per the germline V gene, CDR1 is KGHSH and CDR2 is LQKENI. The CDR3 length is 14 residues. CDR3 region: CASSAETFNTEAFF. The CDR3 DNA is TGTGCCAGCTCAGCAGAAACATTTAACACTGAAGCTTTCTTT.

This sequence joins TRBV6-2 or TRBV6-3 and TRBJ1-5, with 8 bases lining up with TRBD1. Germline trimming cut 5 bases from V and 5 bases from J; bases unmatched to any gene: 8. The CDR3 covers 15 residues. Germline CDR1 reads MNHEY; CDR2 reads SVGEGT. The CDR3 coding sequence is TGTGCCAGCAGTGACGGGACAGGAGGGGATCAGCCCCAGCATTTT. Translating it yields CASSDGTGGDQPQHF.

A remark on this clone: A much larger clone differs by one base, so this may be a read error. The chain joins TRBV28 to TRBJ2-2, with 10 bases identical to TRBD1. Trimming at V came to 6 bases and at J to 3 bases, leaving 4 bases not matched to a gene. Germline CDR1 MDHEN, CDR2 SYDVKM. The CDR3 is 15 residues long. The CDR3 bases are TGTGCCAGCAGCTCCGGGACAGGGGACACCGGGGAGCTGTTTTTT. It is translated as CASSSGTGDTGELFF.

The rearrangement joins TRBV2 to TRBJ1-5; TRBD1 aligns across 9 bases. The junction had 8 bases not matched to a gene; V was cut back by 6 bases and J by 5 bases. The CDR3 runs to 15 residues. The germline CDR1 and CDR2 sequences are SNHLY and FYNNEI. The CDR3 spells CASSLGQGGDQPQHF. The CDR3 nucleotides are TGTGCCAGCAGCTTGGGACAGGGAGGAGATCAGCCCCAGCATTTT.

In this sample, this clone turned up a few times. The rearrangement uses TRBV5-1 and TRBJ2-1; 9 bases map to TRBD2. The CDR3 runs 15 residues. The germline CDR1 and CDR2 sequences are SGHRS and YFSETQ. J lost 6 bases, V lost 2 bases, and 6 bases had no gene match. The CDR3: CASSFSGSELNEQFF. Here the CDR3 DNA reads TGCGCCAGCAGCTTTAGCGGGAGCGAACTCAATGAGCAGTTCTTC.

This sequence joins TRBV9 and TRBJ1-2; maybe TRBD1 (5 bases). Germline lookup yields CDR1 SGDLS and CDR2 YYNGEE. This CDR3 is 14 amino acids long. V was pared by 0 bases and J by 4 bases, with 10 bases between. The CDR3 DNA sequence: TGTGCCAGCAGCGTAGCGGGGGGACGCTATGGCTACACCTTC. Translation gives CASSVAGGRYGYTF.

The chain employs TRBV3-1 (or the pseudogene TRBV3-2) and TRBJ2-1; 7 nucleotides line up with TRBD2. With 6 bases clipped from V and 13 bases from J, the junction kept 15 bases outside the gene matches. Per the germline V gene, CDR1 is LGHDT and CDR2 is YNNKEL (reference sequence). The CDR3 spans 14 residues. Here the CDR3 reads CASSPRTSGVEQFF. The CDR3 bases are TGTGCCAGCAGTCCCCGGACTAGTGGGGTTGAACAGTTCTTC.

V gene TRBV21-1 combines with J gene TRBJ1-4; TRBD1 reflects the table's D call only, with no check against the DNA. TRBV21-1 is listed as a pseudogene. This CDR3 has 17 residues. CDR3: CASSNRDRETTNEKLFF. The DNA of the CDR3 is TGTGCCAGCAGCAACCGGGACAGAGAGACAACTAATGAAAAACTGTTTTTT.

On this clone: The same CDR3 arises from other DNA sequences in this sample as well. The gene calls are TRBV5-1 and TRBJ1-3; TRBD1 is a possible D gene (6 bases). V was pared by 3 bases and J by 1 base, with 8 bases between. CDR1 is SGHRS, CDR2 YFSETQ, per germline. The CDR3 spans 14 residues. CDR3 sequence: CASSSRGSGNTIYF. CDR3 bases: TGCGCCAGCAGCTCCAGGGGTTCTGGAAACACCATATATTTT.

This clone occurred once. The V call is TRBV29-1, the J call TRBJ1-2, with D possibly TRBD1 on 5 matching bases. CDR3 size: 14 residues. Germline V gene lookup returns CDR1 SQVTM and CDR2 ANQGSEA. V lost 6 bases to trimming and J lost 0 bases, with 14 bases between them. CDR3 loop: CSVFRVPTNYGYTF. CDR3 bases: TGCAGCGTCTTCAGGGTGCCGACTAACTATGGCTACACCTTC.

V gene TRBV28 combines with J gene TRBJ2-5, with 10 bases aligning to TRBD2. Germline V gene sequence: CDR1 MDHEN, CDR2 SYDVKM. The V segment lost 6 bases and the J segment 6 bases; nucleotides outside the gene matches: 13. The CDR3 runs to 16 residues. CDR3: CASSPPSSGSGKTQYF. The CDR3 region has the DNA TGTGCCAGCAGCCCCCCCTCTAGCGGGAGCGGGAAGACCCAGTACTTC.

This clone has more than one count but fewer than ten. The CDR3 spells CASSPGGDGGHGYTF. Written as DNA, the CDR3 is TGTGCCAGCAGCCCCGGAGGGGATGGAGGTCATGGCTACACCTTC. The chain is built from TRBV5-4 and TRBJ1-2, with a possible D match to TRBD1 (5 bases). This CDR3 comprises 15 residues. CDR1 is SGHNT, CDR2 YYREEE, per germline (reference sequence). Deletions cut 4 bases from V and 6 bases from J, with 19 bases between.

This chain joins TRBV10-2 and TRBJ2-3; D possibly corresponds to TRBD2 (5 bases). There are 15 residues in the CDR3. Trimming cost V 2 bases and J 3 bases, with 12 bases left between them. The germline gives CDR1 WSHSY, CDR2 SAAADI. The CDR3 DNA is TGCGCCAGCAGTGAGATCGGGGAAGAGACAGATACGCAGTATTTT. Translated, it gives CASSEIGEETDTQYF.

The chain joins TRBV5-1 to TRBJ2-5; D might be TRBD2 (6 bases). CDR1 SGHRS and CDR2 YFSETQ come from the germline V gene. This CDR3 comprises 14 residues. V shed 6 bases and J shed 4 bases, with 16 bases lying between them. CDR3 nucleotides: TGCGCCAGCACCCAAGAGGAGGGATCAGAGACCCAGTACTTC. As protein: CASTQEEGSETQYF.

The gene calls are TRBV30 and TRBJ2-4; 9 bases fit TRBD1. In germline, CDR1 is GTSNPN, CDR2 SVGIG (reference sequence). The junction had 4 bases not matched to a gene; V was cut back by 2 bases and J by 8 bases. The length of the CDR3 is 13 residues. As DNA, the CDR3 is TGTGCCTGGAGTCCGGACAGGGGCCACATTCAGTACTTC. This gives the protein CAWSPDRGHIQYF.

As concerns this clone: One end of the junction is discordant with germline, which a read error may explain. This chain joins TRBV28 and TRBJ1-1; D is perhaps TRBD1 (5 bases). The CDR3 loop spans 15 amino acids. Germline CDR1 reads MDHEN; CDR2 reads SYDVKM. The CDR3 sequence is CAGSYRRGVNTEAFF. Here the CDR3 DNA reads TGTGCCGGCAGTTACCGGAGGGGAGTGAACACTGAAGCTTTCTTT.

The chain has TRBV5-6 and TRBJ1-1, with no clear D. CDR1 is SGHDT, CDR2 YYEEEE, per germline. This CDR3 has 14 residues. The V end lost 2 bases, the J end lost 10 bases, and 18 bases lay between the germline ends. Here the CDR3 reads CASSFPMAGEGAFF. The CDR3 coding sequence is TGTGCCAGCAGCTTTCCTATGGCGGGAGAGGGAGCTTTCTTT. The variable domain in full, completed from reference TRBV5-6 and TRBJ1-1, reads DAGVTQSPTHLIKTRGQQVTLRCSPKSGHDTVSWYQQALGQGPQFIFQYYEEEERQRGNFPDRFSGHQFPNYSSELNVNALLLGDSALYLCASSFPMAGEGAFFGQGTRLTVV.

The V and J genes are TRBV19 and TRBJ1-6, with D tentatively TRBD1 (6 bases). CDR1 and CDR2 from the germline V gene are LNHDA and SQIVND (reference sequence). The CDR3 has 15 residues. Trimming removed 3 bases at V and 2 bases at J, with 8 bases between. The CDR3 bases are TGTGCCAGTAGTATCGGGGACACCTATAATTCACCCCTCCACTTT. It encodes CASSIGDTYNSPLHF.

The chain combines TRBV19 with TRBJ2-5, with 7 nucleotides matching TRBD2. Germline trimming cut 3 bases from V and 1 base from J; bases unmatched to any gene: 5. The length of the CDR3 is 15 residues. Germline V lookup: CDR1 LNHDA, CDR2 SQIVND (reference sequence). The CDR3 spells CASSIGSSGQETQYF. The CDR3 DNA is TGTGCCAGTAGTATCGGTTCTAGCGGCCAAGAGACCCAGTACTTC.

The chain uses TRBV30 and TRBJ2-7; 9 nucleotides line up with TRBD2. Germline CDR1 is GTSNPN and CDR2 is SVGIG (reference sequence). This CDR3 spans 18 amino acids. J lost 3 bases, V lost 2 bases, and 17 bases had no gene match. CDR3 nucleotides: TGTGCCTGGAGTAGTGCGAGTGGGGCGGGAGGGCCTTACTACGAGCAGTACTTC. This encodes CAWSSASGAGGPYYEQYF.

This clone appeared once. V and J are TRBV6-2 or TRBV6-3 and TRBJ1-6, with 9 bases fitting TRBD1. The CDR3 totals 14 residues. V was pared by 6 bases and J by 8 bases, with 5 bases of the junction left unmatched. Germline V gene lookup returns CDR1 MNHEY and CDR2 SVGEGT. The CDR3 here is CASSWGQGDSPLHF. CDR3 nucleotide sequence: TGTGCCAGCAGCTGGGGACAGGGTGATTCACCCCTCCACTTT.

This chain joins TRBV5-1 and TRBJ2-5, with TRBD2 identical over 8 bases. Germline V gene sequence: CDR1 SGHRS, CDR2 YFSETQ. The J segment lost 5 bases and the V segment lost 5 bases, leaving 8 bases of the junction unmatched. The CDR3 is 14 residues long. DNA for the CDR3: TGCGCCAGCAGTGGAGCGGGAGTATCCGAGACCCAGTACTTC. Amino acid sequence: CASSGAGVSETQYF.

V gene TRBV30 combines with J gene TRBJ2-4, with D possibly TRBD2 on 6 matching bases. The CDR3 contains 12 residues. Deletions cut 5 bases from V and 6 bases from J, with 11 bases between. The germline gives CDR1 GTSNPN, CDR2 SVGIG (reference sequence). The CDR3 DNA reads TGTGCCTGGGGCCGGGACTCAAACATTCAGTACTTC. Amino acids: CAWGRDSNIQYF. Variable domain in full (rest from reference TRBV30 and TRBJ2-4): SQTIHQWPATLVQPVGSPLSLECTVEGTSNPNLYWYRQAAGRGLQLLFYSVGIGQISSEVPQNLSASRPQDRQFILSSKKLLLSDSGFYLCAWGRDSNIQYFGAGTRLSVL.

This clone was detected only a few times. Other DNA sequences in the same sample also yield this CDR3. The chain recombines TRBV27 with TRBJ1-2; TRBD1 agrees at 7 bases. The germline V gene has CDR1 MNHEY and CDR2 SMNVEV (reference sequence). The CDR3 extends over 14 amino acids. The V gene end was trimmed by 6 bases and the J gene end by 0 bases; junction bases not matched to a gene: 4. Here the CDR3 DNA reads TGTGCCAGCAGGTCCGGGACAGCTAACTATGGCTACACCTTC. The encoded protein is CASRSGTANYGYTF.

This clone was detected once. This chain joins TRBV20-1 and TRBJ1-4; TRBD1 aligns across 7 bases. The V gene's germline CDR1 is DFQATT and CDR2 SNEGSKA (reference sequence). The CDR3 runs to 13 residues. Trimming took 3 bases from V and 8 from J; bases not matched to a gene: 6. The CDR3 coding sequence is TGCAGTGCTAGTCCGACAGGGTGGGAAAAACTGTTTTTT. This codes for CSASPTGWEKLFF.

This chain connects TRBV7-9 to TRBJ1-5; D call uncertain. CDR3 length equals 13 residues. Germline CDR1 and CDR2: SEHNR and FQNEAQ (reference sequence). V lost 4 bases to trimming and J lost 4 bases, with 8 bases between them. As DNA, the CDR3 is TGTGCCAGCAGCTACGGAGAGAATCAGCCCCAGCATTTT. This codes for CASSYGENQPQHF.

The genes are TRBV19 and TRBJ2-5, with D perhaps matching TRBD1 (5 bases). Germline V gene lookup returns CDR1 LNHDA and CDR2 SQIVND (reference sequence). There are 16 residues in the CDR3. V was cut by 4 bases and J by 4 bases, with 19 bases left in between. The CDR3, as DNA: TGTGCCAGTAGTAATGCAGGGCCACAGCTGAGAGAGACCCAGTACTTC. The encoded protein is CASSNAGPQLRETQYF.

The rearrangement links TRBV5-1 to TRBJ1-1; D is unclear. The CDR3 is 15 amino acids. The germline CDR1 and CDR2 sequences are SGHRS and YFSETQ. Trimming took off 0 bases at V and 1 base at J, with 10 bases between the two ends. CDR3 sequence: CASSLALGGNTEAFF. DNA for the CDR3: TGCGCCAGCAGCTTGGCCCTCGGCGGGAACACTGAAGCTTTCTTT.

This clone was observed a single time. The rearrangement uses TRBV18 and TRBJ2-3; 11 nucleotides agree with TRBD1. The V segment lost 3 bases and the J segment 5 bases; nucleotides outside the gene matches: 4. The CDR3 totals 15 residues. CDR1 and CDR2 (germline): KGHSH, LQKENI. The CDR3 reads CASSPDRGPEDTQYF. DNA of the CDR3: TGTGCCAGCTCACCGGACAGGGGGCCCGAAGATACGCAGTATTTT.